The 25 T cell receptor beta chains reported below all come from one sample, sequenced in a study of T cell changes during pregnancy in multiple sclerosis. Clones were sequenced by immunoSEQ multiplex PCR, and TCRdb holds only the in-frame ones, with some missing. Among more than 70,000 clones listed, 92% were seen once. The specimen comprised peripheral blood, sampled before pregnancy. The receptors were gathered from a female donor with multiple sclerosis, enrolled in a pregnancy study.

The CDR3 is CASSLGNLAGGYNEQFF. The DNA of the CDR3 is TGTGCCAGCAGCTTGGGGAATTTAGCGGGAGGTTACAATGAGCAGTTCTTC. V gene TRBV5-8 combines with J gene TRBJ2-1; 10 positions match TRBD2. The junction had 7 bases not matched to a gene; V was cut back by 0 bases and J by 4 bases. The CDR3 totals 17 residues. Germline V CDR1 and CDR2: SGHTS, YDEGEE.

About this clone itself: Other DNA sequences in the sample encode the same CDR3. The V and J genes are TRBV18 and TRBJ1-4; 9 bases map to TRBD1. Trimming took 4 bases from V and 7 from J; bases not matched to a gene: 4. CDR3 length equals 14 residues. In germline, CDR1 is KGHSH, CDR2 LQKENI. Here the CDR3 DNA reads TGTGCCAGCTCACAGGACAGGGGCGGTGAAAAACTGTTTTTT. Its translation is CASSQDRGGEKLFF.

A single count supports this clone. The chain recombines TRBV29-1 with TRBJ1-2; D might be TRBD1 (5 bases). Germline-derived CDR1 and CDR2 are SQVTM and ANQGSEA. The V gene lost 0 bases and the J gene lost 6 bases, with 14 bases spanning the gap. The CDR3 is made up of 14 amino acids. The CDR3: CSVEDLGRGNGYTF. DNA for the CDR3: TGCAGCGTTGAAGATCTGGGTCGGGGGAATGGCTACACCTTC.

The chain carries TRBV7-6 and TRBJ1-3; tentatively, D is TRBD1 (6 bases). Trimming stripped 1 base from V and 3 bases from J, with 16 bases between. The CDR3 has 17 amino acids. CDR1 SGHVS and CDR2 FNYEAQ come from the germline V gene. The CDR3 coding sequence is TGTGCCAGCAGCTTAGAGGTCCAGGGGTCCTATGGAAACACCATATATTTT. Encoded protein: CASSLEVQGSYGNTIYF. The full variable domain, with the rest looked up from reference TRBV7-6 and TRBJ1-3, is GAGVSQSPRYKVTKRGQDVALRCDPISGHVSLYWYRQALGQGPEFLTYFNYEAQQDKSGLPNDRFSAERPEGSISTLTIQRTEQRDSAMYRCASSLEVQGSYGNTIYFGEGSWLTVV.

The gene calls are TRBV9 and TRBJ2-2; 8 bases align to TRBD1. Germline trimming cut 3 bases from V and 0 bases from J; bases unmatched to any gene: 4. The CDR3 spans 16 residues. Looked up from germline, CDR1 is SGDLS and CDR2 is YYNGEE. DNA of the CDR3: TGTGCCAGCAGCGCAGGGGGCCCGGCGAACACCGGGGAGCTGTTTTTT. The encoded protein is CASSAGGPANTGELFF.

V gene TRBV9 combines with J gene TRBJ2-1; 8 nucleotides line up with TRBD2. Germline values: CDR1 SGDLS, CDR2 YYNGEE. V lost 2 bases, J lost 0 bases, and 13 bases stayed unmatched. The CDR3 contains 19 residues. CDR3 amino acids: CASSVSLFGSGSSYNEQFF. Here the CDR3 DNA reads TGTGCCAGCAGCGTCTCCCTTTTTGGAAGCGGGAGCTCCTACAATGAGCAGTTCTTC. The full variable domain, with the rest looked up from reference TRBV9 and TRBJ2-1, is DSGVTQTPKHLITATGQRVTLRCSPRSGDLSVYWYQQSLDQGLQFLIQYYNGEERAKGNILERFSAQQFPDLHSELNLSSLELGDSALYFCASSVSLFGSGSSYNEQFFGPGTRLTVL.

This chain links TRBV18 with TRBJ1-4, with TRBD1 matching 7 bases. This CDR3 is built from 15 residues. Per germline, CDR1 KGHSH and CDR2 LQKENI. The V and J ends lost 5 bases and 3 bases, in that order; junction bases with no gene match: 6. In DNA form, the CDR3 reads TGTGCCAGCTCAGTGACGACAGGGCCTAATGAAAAACTGTTTTTT. Its protein is CASSVTTGPNEKLFF.

This clone was seen once. The chain uses TRBV27 and TRBJ2-2; D perhaps matches TRBD2 (6 bases). V was cut by 3 bases and J by 6 bases, with 8 bases left in between. CDR3 length equals 13 residues. CDR1 and CDR2 from the germline V gene are MNHEY and SMNVEV (reference sequence). CDR3 in DNA: TGTGCCAGCAGTTTTGGAGGGCCCGGGGAGCTGTTTTTT. Translating it yields CASSFGGPGELFF.

This rearrangement joins TRBV4-1 to TRBJ1-1, with D possibly TRBD1 on 5 matching bases. The V and J ends lost 7 bases and 1 base respectively, with 13 bases between them. This CDR3 has 14 residues. Germline-derived CDR1 and CDR2 are MGHRA and YSYEKL. This CDR3 reads CASNPSTGNTEAFF. In DNA form, the CDR3 reads TGCGCCAGCAACCCTTCCACAGGGAACACTGAAGCTTTCTTT.

V is TRBV4-3 and J is TRBJ2-7, with D maybe TRBD1 (6 bases). V was cut by 0 bases and J by 2 bases, with 8 bases left in between. There are 14 residues in the CDR3. The germline CDR1 and CDR2 sequences are LGHNA and YSLEER. The CDR3 DNA follows: TGCGCCAGCAGCCAAGATGAGGGGGCCTACGAGCAGTACTTC. Protein: CASSQDEGAYEQYF.

This rearrangement joins TRBV27 to TRBJ1-1; D uncertain. Looked up from germline, CDR1 is MNHEY and CDR2 is SMNVEV (reference sequence). V lost 2 bases and J 7 bases, leaving 11 bases between the germline ends. The CDR3 runs to 13 residues. The CDR3 nucleotides are TGTGCCAGCAGTTTAGGTTCCCACAGTGAAGCTTTCTTT. It translates to CASSLGSHSEAFF.

J is TRBJ1-3 and V is TRBV6-6, with a weak D call TRBD1 (6 bases). V gave up 6 bases and J gave up 1 base, with 10 bases separating them. CDR1 and CDR2 from the germline V gene are MNHNY and SVGAGI (reference sequence). The CDR3 sequence is 14 residues long. The CDR3 DNA reads as TGTGCCAGCAGAAGGACAGCGTCTGGAAACACCATATATTTT. Its translation: CASRRTASGNTIYF.

This chain uses TRBV6-4 with TRBJ1-5; D remains unclear. This CDR3 has 15 residues. Germline CDR1 is MRHNA and CDR2 is SNTAGT. The germline V and J ends were trimmed by 11 bases and 4 bases, with 21 bases remaining between them. The CDR3 is CAGNSGSLRNQPQHF. The CDR3 region has the DNA TGTGCCGGAAATTCCGGGTCGCTCCGTAATCAGCCCCAGCATTTT.

The genes are TRBV10-3 and TRBJ2-7; TRBD1 aligns across 8 bases. Trimming cost V 5 bases and J 2 bases; bases outside gene matches: 8. This CDR3 has 15 residues. Germline V lookup: CDR1 ENHRY, CDR2 SYGVKD. The DNA of the CDR3 is TGTGCCATCAGTACGGACAGGGACTTTACCTACGAGCAGTACTTC. Protein: CAISTDRDFTYEQYF.

This chain connects TRBV9 to TRBJ2-7, with D hard to call. V was shortened by 0 bases and J by 6 bases, with 22 bases between the two germline ends. Germline lookup yields CDR1 SGDLS and CDR2 YYNGEE. The CDR3 loop spans 17 amino acids. CDR3 protein: CASSVAKVGALTGEQYF. In DNA form, the CDR3 reads TGTGCCAGCAGCGTAGCTAAGGTTGGAGCCTTGACGGGCGAGCAGTACTTC. Full variable domain (missing parts from reference TRBV9 and TRBJ2-7): DSGVTQTPKHLITATGQRVTLRCSPRSGDLSVYWYQQSLDQGLQFLIQYYNGEERAKGNILERFSAQQFPDLHSELNLSSLELGDSALYFCASSVAKVGALTGEQYFGPGTRLTVT.

The J gene is TRBJ2-1, the V gene TRBV12-5; maybe TRBD1 (5 bases). Germline V lookup: CDR1 LGHNT, CDR2 FRNRAP. This CDR3 is built from 14 residues. V lost 9 bases to trimming and J lost 5 bases, with 17 bases between them. CDR3: CARLGPDLDNEQFF. CDR3 coding DNA: TGTGCTAGATTGGGGCCGGACCTGGACAATGAGCAGTTCTTC.

This clone has a single count. CDR3 region: CASSERGQRNQPQHF. CDR3 nucleotides: TGTGCCAGCAGTGAAAGGGGACAGCGCAATCAGCCCCAGCATTTT. The V gene is TRBV2, the J gene TRBJ1-5, with 7 nucleotides matching TRBD1. Germline CDR1 is SNHLY and CDR2 is FYNNEI. This CDR3 comprises 15 residues. Trimming removed 2 bases from V and 2 bases from J; junction bases left unmatched: 3.

The V and J genes are TRBV4-2 and TRBJ2-6, with 10 positions matching TRBD1. Germline V lookup: CDR1 LGHNA, CDR2 YNFKEQ. J gave up 3 bases and V 4 bases, and 12 bases lay outside the gene matches. The CDR3 sequence is 19 residues long. CDR3 bases: TGTGCCAGCAGCCGGGACAGGGGTAGCGATTGGAGTGGGGCCAACGTCCTGACTTTC. It codes for CASSRDRGSDWSGANVLTF.

J is TRBJ2-2 and V is TRBV7-9; 7 bases line up with TRBD1. Trimming took 4 bases from V and 1 from J; bases not matched to a gene: 9. This CDR3 is 17 amino acids long. Germline CDR1 reads SEHNR; CDR2 reads FQNEAQ (reference sequence). CDR3 DNA: TGTGCCAGCAGCTGGTCCTTGGGACAGCAGAACACCGGGGAGCTGTTTTTT. This codes for CASSWSLGQQNTGELFF.

This chain connects TRBV4-3 to TRBJ2-7, with a weak D call TRBD2 (6 bases). The CDR3 has 14 residues. Germline V gene data show CDR1 as LGHNA and CDR2 as YSLEER. Deletions cut 3 bases from V and 2 bases from J, with 11 bases between. The chain's CDR3 is CASSQTRLAYEQYF. DNA for the CDR3: TGCGCCAGCAGCCAGACTAGACTGGCCTACGAGCAGTACTTC.

Note on this clone: The identical CDR3 is also encoded by other nucleotide sequences in the sample. CDR3 loop: CASSPRLAGYNEQFF. The CDR3 DNA follows: TGTGCCAGCAGCCCCCGACTAGCGGGATACAATGAGCAGTTCTTC. V is TRBV9 and J is TRBJ2-1, with 11 positions matching TRBD2. The CDR3 covers 15 residues. Germline assignment: CDR1 SGDLS and CDR2 YYNGEE. Trimming removed 4 bases from V and 4 bases from J; junction bases left unmatched: 4. The whole variable domain, remainder taken from reference TRBV9 and TRBJ2-1, is DSGVTQTPKHLITATGQRVTLRCSPRSGDLSVYWYQQSLDQGLQFLIQYYNGEERAKGNILERFSAQQFPDLHSELNLSSLELGDSALYFCASSPRLAGYNEQFFGPGTRLTVL.

The DNA for the CDR3 is TGTGCCAGTAGCCATGGCTACAGCCGCACCTACGAGCAGTACTTC. It codes for CASSHGYSRTYEQYF. This chain joins TRBV19 and TRBJ2-7, with D hard to call. Germline CDR1 is LNHDA and CDR2 is SQIVND (reference sequence). Trimming left V 6 bases short and J 2 bases short, with 17 bases between. The CDR3 consists of 15 residues.

The chain is built from TRBV25-1 and TRBJ1-1; perhaps TRBD1 as D (6 bases). Germline CDR1 and CDR2: MGHDK and SYGVNS. The CDR3 contains 14 residues. V was clipped by 6 bases and J by 4 bases, with 15 bases between them. This chain's CDR3 is CASRDPGGLTEAFF. CDR3 in DNA: TGTGCCAGCAGGGATCCGGGGGGCCTCACTGAAGCTTTCTTT.

This chain joins TRBV2 and TRBJ2-7, with a possible D match to TRBD1 (6 bases). V was pared by 7 bases and J by 3 bases, with 7 bases between. The CDR3 covers 11 residues. Germline loops: CDR1 SNHLY, CDR2 FYNNEI. Written as DNA, the CDR3 is TGTGCCAGCATCAGGGGCTACGAGCAGTACTTC. It is translated as CASIRGYEQYF.

The chain uses TRBV7-9 and TRBJ2-7; TRBD2 matches 15 bases. The CDR3 is 18 amino acids. Germline CDR1 is SEHNR and CDR2 is FQNEAQ (reference sequence). V lost 5 bases and J lost 5; bases outside the gene matches: 13. CDR3 in DNA: TGTGCCAGCAGCACCCATAGGACTAGCGGGAGGGCCCTCGACGAGCAGTACTTC. Translating gives CASSTHRTSGRALDEQYF. Based on the CDR3 plus reference TRBV7-9 and TRBJ2-7, the full variable domain is DTGVSQNPRHKITKRGQNVTFRCDPISEHNRLYWYRQTLGQGPEFLTYFQNEAQLEKSRLLSDRFSAERPKGSFSTLEIQRTEQGDSAMYLCASSTHRTSGRALDEQYFGPGTRLTVT.